Presented here are 14 T cell receptor beta chains from one specimen sequenced in a study of T cell responses to AZD1222 COVID-19 vaccine. The assay was immunoSEQ multiplex PCR, and TCRdb's table has in-frame clones only and misses some. This repertoire shows almost 70,000 clones, 70% to 90% found once; its top ten account for roughly 25%. The input for sequencing was peripheral blood, taken 28 days after the second AZD1222 dose. These receptors were obtained from an adult who received the AZD1222 COVID-19 vaccine.

This chain connects TRBV11-3 to TRBJ2-1, with TRBD2 identical over 10 bases. The CDR3 sequence is 18 residues long. The trim removed 0 bases at V and 10 bases at J, leaving 15 bases unmatched. CDR1 SGHNT and CDR2 YENEEA come from the germline V gene. The CDR3 protein is CASSLDPGGSGRAWEQFF. CDR3 bases: TGTGCCAGCAGCTTAGATCCGGGGGGGAGCGGGAGGGCCTGGGAGCAGTTCTTC.

J is TRBJ1-1 and V is TRBV5-1; no clear D gene. The CDR3 length is 14 residues. Germline-derived CDR1 and CDR2 are SGHRS and YFSETQ. Trimming shortened V by 0 bases and J by 4 bases, and 10 bases separated the two germline ends. CDR3 bases: TGCGCCAGCAGCTTGGTCGGCTCCACCACTGAAGCTTTCTTT. This translates into CASSLVGSTTEAFF.

V gene TRBV28 combines with J gene TRBJ1-5; D gene ambiguous. CDR1 MDHEN and CDR2 SYDVKM come from the germline V gene. Trimming pared 6 bases from V and 7 bases from J, leaving 7 bases between. The CDR3 is 11 residues long. In nucleotides, the CDR3 is TGTGCCAGCAGCACCGCACAGCCCCAGCATTTT. It specifies CASSTAQPQHF.

This clone was observed a handful of times. The chain recombines TRBV18 with TRBJ2-5; the D is unclear. The germline V gene has CDR1 KGHSH and CDR2 LQKENI. V was shortened by 5 bases and J by 0 bases, with 4 bases between the two germline ends. The CDR3 runs to 12 residues. As DNA, the CDR3 is TGTGCCAGCTCAGTGTACCAAGAGACCCAGTACTTC. Its translation: CASSVYQETQYF.

The chain is built from TRBV7-2 and TRBJ2-3; 7 nucleotides line up with TRBD1. The V gene's germline CDR1 is SGHTA and CDR2 FQGNSA. The trim removed 6 bases at V and 3 bases at J, leaving 6 bases unmatched. The CDR3 is 14 residues long. The chain's CDR3 is CASSLGTVTDTQYF. CDR3 DNA sequence: TGTGCCAGCAGTCTAGGGACAGTGACAGATACGCAGTATTTT.

CDR3 nucleotides: TGTGCCTGGAGTGAAGGACAGGCAACTGGAAACACCATATATTTT. It codes for CAWSEGQATGNTIYF. The gene calls are TRBV30 and TRBJ1-3; 7 nucleotides match TRBD1. Looked up from germline, CDR1 is GTSNPN and CDR2 is SVGIG (reference sequence). Trimming removed 1 base from V and 2 bases from J; junction bases left unmatched: 5. The CDR3 sequence is 15 residues long. The full variable domain, completed using reference TRBV30 and TRBJ1-3, is SQTIHQWPATLVQPVGSPLSLECTVEGTSNPNLYWYRQAAGRGLQLLFYSVGIGQISSEVPQNLSASRPQDRQFILSSKKLLLSDSGFYLCAWSEGQATGNTIYFGEGSWLTVV.

The rearrangement uses TRBV6-5 and TRBJ1-1, with 9 bases matching TRBD1. The CDR3 totals 14 residues. Per germline, CDR1 MNHEY and CDR2 SVGAGI. The J segment lost 1 base and the V segment lost 4 bases, leaving 1 base of the junction unmatched. CDR3 sequence (DNA): TGTGCCAGCAGTTGGACAGGGGCGAACACTGAAGCTTTCTTT. It is translated as CASSWTGANTEAFF.

This chain joins TRBV5-1 and TRBJ2-3, with D possibly TRBD2 on 6 matching bases. Germline CDR1 reads SGHRS; CDR2 reads YFSETQ. V dropped 2 bases and J dropped 4 bases, with 14 bases sitting between them. This CDR3 comprises 15 residues. The CDR3 bases are TGCGCCAGCAGCTTAACGGGACTTGCCCCAGATACGCAGTATTTT. Its protein product is CASSLTGLAPDTQYF.

This sequence joins TRBV18 and TRBJ2-2; 8 bases match TRBD1. Per the germline V gene, CDR1 is KGHSH and CDR2 is LQKENI. The CDR3 extends over 15 amino acids. The V and J ends lost 6 bases and 3 bases, in that order; junction bases with no gene match: 6. CDR3 sequence reads: CASSHRGEDTGELFF. Written as DNA, the CDR3 is TGTGCCAGCTCTCACAGGGGGGAAGACACCGGGGAGCTGTTTTTT.

The rearrangement links TRBV5-1 to TRBJ2-7; the D gene is possibly TRBD2 (6 bases). With 4 bases removed from V and 1 base from J, the gap between germline ends came to 12 bases. Germline loops: CDR1 SGHRS, CDR2 YFSETQ. This CDR3 has 14 residues. CDR3 DNA: TGCGCCAGCAGCGGATCCGGGAGATCCTACGAGCAGTACTTC. This translates into CASSGSGRSYEQYF.

The rearrangement uses TRBV5-1 and TRBJ2-2; 12 bases match TRBD2. The length of the CDR3 is 17 residues. With 0 bases clipped from V and 4 bases from J, the junction kept 4 bases outside the gene matches. Germline V gene data show CDR1 as SGHRS and CDR2 as YFSETQ. The DNA for the CDR3 is TGCGCCAGCAGCTTGGGGCTACTAGCGGGAGGCACCGGGGAGCTGTTTTTT. Protein: CASSLGLLAGGTGELFF.

This chain links TRBV15 with TRBJ2-7; D tentatively reads TRBD1 or TRBD2 (5 bases each). In germline, CDR1 is LNHNV, CDR2 YYDKDF (reference sequence). The CDR3 runs 13 residues. V gave up 10 bases and J gave up 5 bases, with 18 bases separating them. The CDR3 nucleotides are TGTGCCAGTGGGACGGTGAATCGGGACGAGCAGTACTTC. Encoded protein: CASGTVNRDEQYF.

J is TRBJ1-1 and V is TRBV10-1; D is unclear. Trimming left V 2 bases short and J 10 bases short, with 11 bases between. The CDR3 contains 12 residues. In germline, CDR1 is WNHNN, CDR2 SYGVQD (reference sequence). The CDR3 loop is CASSETHLGAFF. In DNA, the CDR3 is TGCGCCAGCAGTGAGACTCATTTAGGAGCTTTCTTT.

This clone was seen only once. The rearrangement joins TRBV6-5 to TRBJ2-2, with D perhaps assigned TRBD1 or TRBD2 (7 bases each). V shed 6 bases and J shed 6 bases, with 17 bases lying between them. The germline CDR1 and CDR2 sequences are MNHEY and SVGAGI. The CDR3 has 15 amino acids. The CDR3 nucleotides are TGTGCCAGCAGCCTATCAGGGGGGAGGGCCGGGGAGCTGTTTTTT. Translation gives CASSLSGGRAGELFF.